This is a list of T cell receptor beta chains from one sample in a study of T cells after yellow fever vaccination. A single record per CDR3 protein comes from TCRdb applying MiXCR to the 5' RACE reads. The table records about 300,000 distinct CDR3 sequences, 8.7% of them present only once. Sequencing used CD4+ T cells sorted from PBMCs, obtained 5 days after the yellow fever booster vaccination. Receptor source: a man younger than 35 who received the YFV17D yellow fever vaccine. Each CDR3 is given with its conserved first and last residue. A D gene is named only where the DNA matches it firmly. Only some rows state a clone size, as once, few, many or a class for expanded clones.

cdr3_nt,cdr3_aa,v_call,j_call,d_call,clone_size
TGTGCCAGCAGTTTTAGGGCCGCGCAGTATTTT,CASSFRAAQYF,TRBV12-3/TRBV12-4,TRBJ2-3,-,-
TGTGCCACCAGCAGAGATCGAATGGTAGGACAGCCCCAGCATTTT,CATSRDRMVGQPQHF,TRBV15,TRBJ1-5,-,-
TGTGCCAGCTCACCGCCAGCGGGGGGTTACAATGAGCAGTTCTTC,CASSPPAGGYNEQFF,TRBV18,TRBJ2-1,TRBD2,-
TGCGCCAGCAGCTTGGACAGGTTGGGTGGGAAGACCATTCAGTACTTC,CASSLDRLGGKTIQYF,TRBV5-1,TRBJ2-4,-,few
TGTGCCACCCAGAAGGACACAGATACGCAGTATTTT,CATQKDTDTQYF,TRBV24-1,TRBJ2-3,-,few
TGTGCCAGCAGCTCTTTCACAGATACGCAGTATTTT,CASSSFTDTQYF,TRBV7-2,TRBJ2-3,-,many
TGTGCCAGTAGTCCTAGCGTGAAGGCCAAAAACATTCAGTACTTC,CASSPSVKAKNIQYF,TRBV19,TRBJ2-4,-,-
TGTGCCAGCGGGAGCGAGGGAGAGACCCAGTACTTC,CASGSEGETQYF,TRBV9,TRBJ2-5,-,-
TGCAGAGGACAGGGAATTTATGGCTACACCTTC,CRGQGIYGYTF,TRBV20-1,TRBJ1-2,TRBD1,-
TGTGCCAGCAGACACCGGAGCGGGGAAGGGAATGAGCAGTTCTTC,CASRHRSGEGNEQFF,TRBV6-5,TRBJ2-1,TRBD2,few
TGCGCCAGCAGCCCGGCTAGCGGGGGGGCTTATAGGACGCAGTATTTT,CASSPASGGAYRTQYF,TRBV5-1,TRBJ2-3,TRBD2,few
TGTGCCACCAGTGAAGGGCGCGGTTTTAATGAAAAACTGTTTTTT,CATSEGRGFNEKLFF,TRBV24-1,TRBJ1-4,-,few
TGCGCCAGCAGCCACCTAAGGGCGGGACAGATTCATTCACCCCTCCACTTT,CASSHLRAGQIHSPLHF,TRBV4-3,TRBJ1-6,TRBD1,-
TGTGCCAGCAGTCCCATGGTGGGCGGTAACACTGAAGCTTTCTTT,CASSPMVGGNTEAFF,TRBV12-3/TRBV12-4,TRBJ1-1,-,few
TGTGCCAGCAGCTTAGGTTCAGGGACGCCCGCCAATCAGCCCCAGCATTTT,CASSLGSGTPANQPQHF,TRBV7-9,TRBJ1-5,-,-
TGTGCCAGCTGGAGGGACCGAGCCTACGAGCAGTACTTC,CASWRDRAYEQYF,TRBV2,TRBJ2-7,-,few
TGCGCCAGCAGCTTGGCCCCTCCCGGACAGGGGGACGCTGAAGCTTTCTTT,CASSLAPPGQGDAEAFF,TRBV5-1,TRBJ1-1,TRBD1,few
TGCGCCAGCAGCTTGGGGGGACCCTACGAGCAGTACTTC,CASSLGGPYEQYF,TRBV5-1,TRBJ2-7,-,many